The 29 T cell receptor beta chains in this list originate from one sample, sequenced in a study of kidney transplant recipient with SARS-CoV-2 infection. TCRdb independently ran MiXCR on the reads; one entry per CDR3 protein. The sample holds under 250,000 distinct CDR3 sequences, 25% to 30% seen once. Sample: a blood sample, taken at baseline and on day 111 from a kidney transplant recipient. The receptors shown here come from a young adult male patient who had COVID-19 and was a kidney transplant recipient. Part of the T cell pool may stem from the graft donor.

As to this clonotype: A much larger clonotype is one base distant, so this may be a read error. This sequence joins TRBV19 and TRBJ1-5; TRBD1 is a possible D gene (5 bases). The length of the CDR3 is 16 residues. Germline assignment: CDR1 LNHDA and CDR2 SQIVND (reference sequence). This CDR3 reads CTSSGTLRGSNQPQHF. The CDR3 DNA reads TGTACCAGTAGTGGAACCTTAAGGGGTAGCAATCAGCCCCAGCATTTT.

This clonotype was observed at least ten times. The chain employs TRBV19 and TRBJ1-2; TRBD1 is a possible D gene (6 bases). The CDR3 runs 17 residues. Trimming left V 4 bases short and J 4 bases short, with 22 bases between. Germline loops: CDR1 LNHDA, CDR2 SQIVND (reference sequence). CDR3 protein: CASSTQGTNRKTYGYTF. CDR3 bases: TGTGCCAGTAGTACGCAGGGGACAAATCGAAAGACCTATGGCTACACCTTC. The variable domain in full, with the rest retrieved from reference TRBV19 and TRBJ1-2, is DGGITQSPKYLFRKEGQNVTLSCEQNLNHDAMYWYRQDPGQGLRLIYYSQIVNDFQKGDIAEGYSVSREKKESFPLTVTSAQKNPTAFYLCASSTQGTNRKTYGYTFGSGTRLTVV.

This clonotype was observed many times. The rearrangement uses TRBV23-1 and TRBJ1-3; D ambiguous. TRBV23-1 counts as an open reading frame of uncertain function. This CDR3 spans 12 amino acids. Trimming pared 6 bases from V and 4 bases from J, leaving 7 bases between. CDR3 DNA: TGCGCCAGCAGGGTAGGGGGAAACACCATATATTTT. Residues: CASRVGGNTIYF.

On this clonotype itself: A read error is likely, as this CDR3 ends without the conserved phenylalanine or tryptophan. The gene calls are TRBV20-1 and TRBJ1-2; D unresolved. Germline CDR1 reads DFQATT; CDR2 reads SNEGSKA (reference sequence). This CDR3 region has 16 residues. DNA of the CDR3: TGTAGTGCTTACGAGAGGCTGTTTCGAAAGACCTATGGCTACACCCTC. The encoded protein is CSAYERLFRKTYGYTL.

This clonotype showed up many times. V and J are TRBV6-1 and TRBJ1-3; TRBD1 aligns across 10 bases. Germline V gene data show CDR1 as MNHNS and CDR2 as SASEGT. The V gene end was trimmed by 10 bases and the J gene end by 4 bases; junction bases not matched to a gene: 16. The CDR3 consists of 17 residues. In DNA form, the CDR3 reads TGTGCCACCGCACTCTCCGGGACAGGGGTATGGGGAAACACCATATATTTT. Translated: CATALSGTGVWGNTIYF.

This clonotype was observed many times. The J gene is TRBJ1-5, the V gene TRBV4-2; D is unclear. Germline values: CDR1 LGHNA, CDR2 YNFKEQ. The CDR3 has 14 amino acids. V was trimmed by 0 bases and J by 7 bases, leaving 10 bases between them. CDR3 nucleotide sequence: TGTGCCAGCAGCCAAGAGTCCGAGTCCCAGCCCCAGCATTTT. Its translation: CASSQESESQPQHF.

This clonotype has at least ten counts. The J gene is TRBJ2-7, the V gene TRBV6-6; 8 nucleotides match TRBD1. Germline CDR1 reads MNHNY; CDR2 reads SVGAGI (reference sequence). V shed 6 bases and J 4 bases; nucleotides not matched to a gene: 8. CDR3 length equals 14 residues. This chain's CDR3 is CASRAQGEPYEQYF. The CDR3 bases are TGTGCCAGCAGGGCACAGGGGGAACCATACGAGCAGTACTTC.

This clonotype has a count of ten or more. The chain couples TRBV12-3 or TRBV12-4 to TRBJ2-7; a weak D match, TRBD2 (6 bases). V was pared by 5 bases and J by 0 bases, with 14 bases between. This CDR3 is built from 15 residues. CDR3 loop: CASSPGTVSSYEQYF. The CDR3 DNA follows: TGTGCCAGCAGTCCCGGGACTGTGAGCTCCTACGAGCAGTACTTC.

A note on this clonotype: A much larger clone lies a single base off, so this may be a read error. This chain links TRBV19 with TRBJ2-2, with D possibly TRBD1 on 5 matching bases. The germline CDR1 and CDR2 sequences are LNHDA and SQIVND (reference sequence). The CDR3 is made up of 16 amino acids. Written as DNA, the CDR3 is TGTGCCAATAGTATAGCCGGCACCCCAGGGACCGGGGAGCTGTTTTTT. This translates into CANSIAGTPGTGELFF.

Details on this clonotype: Just one base apart from a much larger clone, this may be a read error. V and J are TRBV5-1 and TRBJ2-2; D not resolved. Germline CDR1 is SGHRS and CDR2 is YFSETQ. This CDR3 has 14 residues. The CDR3 spells CAGSLALDTGELFF. The CDR3 coding sequence is TGCGCCGGCAGCTTGGCCTTGGACACCGGGGAGCTGTTTTTT.

About this clonotype itself: A read error is possible here, since a much larger clone lies one base away. The chain uses TRBV4-1 and TRBJ2-1, with D perhaps TRBD2 (6 bases). Germline V lookup: CDR1 MGHRA, CDR2 YSYEKL. The CDR3 extends over 15 amino acids. The CDR3 DNA sequence: TGCGCCAGAAGCCAAGGGAGGTCGGGCTACAATGAGCAGTTCTTC. Translation: CARSQGRSGYNEQFF.

This clonotype was counted at least ten times. The chain joins TRBV11-1 to TRBJ1-2; D is unclear. V lost 5 bases and J 4 bases, leaving 23 bases between the germline ends. The germline V gene encodes CDR1 SGHAT and CDR2 FQDESV (reference sequence). The CDR3 runs to 17 residues. The CDR3 region has the DNA TGTGCCAGCAGCATTGATATTAAGGCTGGAAAGACCTATGGCTACACCTTC. This translates into CASSIDIKAGKTYGYTF.

This clonotype was counted at least ten times. This sequence joins TRBV29-1 and TRBJ2-7, with 13 bases that match TRBD2. V was clipped by 6 bases and J by 4 bases; unmatched bases: 6. In germline, CDR1 is SQVTM, CDR2 ANQGSEA. The CDR3 extends over 14 amino acids. The CDR3 coding sequence is TGCAGCGTCATGGGACTAGCGGGATTATACGAGCAGTACTTC. Translation: CSVMGLAGLYEQYF.

This clonotype was counted a single time. An end of the junction differs from the germline gene, which may be a read error. The chain's CDR3 is CASSPSREAGGANVLTF. For the CDR3, the DNA is TGTGCTAGCAGCCCCTCCAGGGAGGCAGGTGGGGCCAACGTCCTGACTTTC. The V and J genes are TRBV7-7 and TRBJ2-6, with a weak D call TRBD2 (6 bases). The CDR3 totals 17 residues. Looked up from germline, CDR1 is SSHAT and CDR2 is FNYEAQ (reference sequence). Based on the CDR3 plus reference TRBV7-7 and TRBJ2-6, the full variable domain is GAGVSQSPRYKVTKRGQDVTLRCDPISSHATLYWYQQALGQGPEFLTYFNYEAQPDKSGLPSDRFSAERPEGSISTLTIQRTEQRDSAMYRCASSPSREAGGANVLTFGAGSRLTVL.

This clonotype has at least ten counts. The CDR3 nucleotides read TGTGCCAGCAGCTTAGACAGCCTCAATGAGCAGTTCTTC. This encodes CASSLDSLNEQFF. V gene TRBV7-2 combines with J gene TRBJ2-1; D remains ambiguous. The CDR3 runs to 13 residues. V gave up 1 base and J gave up 6 bases, with 7 bases separating them. Germline CDR1 reads SGHTA; CDR2 reads FQGNSA.

This clonotype was detected many times. The V call is TRBV10-2, the J call TRBJ2-1, with TRBD2 matching over 7 bases. Germline values: CDR1 WSHSY, CDR2 SAAADI. J lost 2 bases, V lost 7 bases, and 5 bases had no gene match. The CDR3 sequence is 14 residues long. CDR3 sequence (DNA): TGCGCCAGCACTGCGGGGGTGACCTACAATGAGCAGTTCTTC. Its protein is CASTAGVTYNEQFF.

On this clonotype: This may stem from a read error, because a much larger clone lies one nucleotide away. The chain combines TRBV28 with TRBJ1-1; D gene uncertain. The CDR3 consists of 14 residues. Germline loops: CDR1 MDHEN, CDR2 SYDVKM. The CDR3 nucleotides are TGTGCCAGCAGTTTATTAGCGGTATACACTGAAGTTTTCTTT. It translates to CASSLLAVYTEVFF.

Ten or more counts support this clonotype. The chain is built from TRBV19 and TRBJ1-1; unclear D gene. The CDR3 covers 12 residues. The V gene's germline CDR1 is LNHDA and CDR2 SQIVND (reference sequence). V was clipped by 2 bases and J by 5 bases, with 6 bases between them. CDR3 bases: TGTGCCAGTAGTATAACGGGGACTGAAGCTTTCTTT. Translation gives CASSITGTEAFF.

This chain joins TRBV6-1 and TRBJ1-6; TRBD1 might be the D (5 bases). V was pared by 3 bases and J by 9 bases, with 15 bases between. The germline V gene has CDR1 MNHNS and CDR2 SASEGT. The CDR3 has 15 residues. CDR3 sequence: CASSDPGTGGSPLHF. Written as DNA, the CDR3 is TGTGCCAGCAGTGACCCGGGGACTGGGGGTTCACCCCTCCACTTT.

This clonotype was found many times. This chain joins TRBV6-8 and TRBJ2-7; D call uncertain. V lost 8 bases and J lost 3, with 11 bases in between. The CDR3 runs 12 residues. Germline V gene sequence: CDR1 MNHGY, CDR2 SAAAGT. In nucleotides, the CDR3 is TGTGCCAGCGGTCTAAGAGTCTACGAGCAGTACTTC. This translates into CASGLRVYEQYF.

About this clonotype itself: This may come from a read error, since a much larger clone is one base off. This chain connects TRBV28 to TRBJ2-5, with 7 bases identical to TRBD2. TRBJ2-7 matches the DNA end more closely, so the J call is doubtful. Germline V gene data show CDR1 as MDHEN and CDR2 as SYDVKM. There are 15 residues in the CDR3. CDR3 loop: CASSPTGGTKYEQYF. For the CDR3, the DNA is TGTGCCAGCAGTCCGACCGGCGGGACTAAGTACGAGCAGTACTTC.

There are a few counts of this clonotype. The genes are TRBV5-1 and TRBJ2-7, with TRBD1 as a possible D gene (6 bases). The CDR3 is 14 amino acids. Germline lookup yields CDR1 SGHRS and CDR2 YFSETQ. V lost 0 bases, J lost 4 bases, and 11 bases lay in between. The chain's CDR3 is CASSLGDTLYEQYF. The CDR3 nucleotides are TGCGCCAGCAGCTTGGGGGACACCTTGTACGAGCAGTACTTC.

This clonotype was seen many times. V usage is TRBV19 and J usage is TRBJ1-1; 12 nucleotides line up with TRBD1. The ends lost 7 bases at V and 2 bases at J; junction bases unmatched: 8. The CDR3 sequence is 16 residues long. Germline V lookup: CDR1 LNHDA, CDR2 SQIVND (reference sequence). The CDR3 sequence is CASMRGDRGPNTEAFF. The CDR3 nucleotides are TGTGCCAGTATGAGGGGGGACAGGGGGCCCAACACTGAAGCTTTCTTT. The variable domain in full, with the rest retrieved from reference TRBV19 and TRBJ1-1, is DGGITQSPKYLFRKEGQNVTLSCEQNLNHDAMYWYRQDPGQGLRLIYYSQIVNDFQKGDIAEGYSVSREKKESFPLTVTSAQKNPTAFYLCASMRGDRGPNTEAFFGQGTRLTVV.

Regarding this clonotype: A clone one base away is much larger, so this may be a read error. The rearrangement uses TRBV20-1 and TRBJ2-2; 10 positions agree with TRBD1. The CDR3 sequence is 13 residues long. Germline V gives CDR1 DFQATT, CDR2 SNEGSKA (reference sequence). CDR3 amino acids: CSAPGQGSGELLF. CDR3 DNA: TGCAGTGCGCCGGGACAGGGGTCCGGGGAGCTGCTTTTT.

This clonotype was seen ten or more times. The chain carries TRBV20-1 and TRBJ1-2, with D possibly matching TRBD1 (5 bases). Trimming took 2 bases from V and 2 from J, leaving 12 bases between them. Germline V lookup: CDR1 DFQATT, CDR2 SNEGSKA (reference sequence). The CDR3 totals 14 residues. In nucleotides, the CDR3 is TGCAGTGCTAGAAGCAGGGCCCAAAACTATGGCTACACCTTC. This codes for CSARSRAQNYGYTF.

The sample holds many counts of this clonotype. The chain couples TRBV5-1 to TRBJ2-7, with D unresolved. V was pared by 3 bases and J by 2 bases, with 18 bases between. CDR1 is SGHRS, CDR2 YFSETQ, per germline. The CDR3 runs 16 residues. CDR3 residues: CASSSRLQALPYEQYF. The CDR3 nucleotides read TGCGCCAGCAGCTCAAGGCTCCAAGCCCTCCCCTACGAGCAGTACTTC. Full variable domain (missing parts from reference TRBV5-1 and TRBJ2-7): KAGVTQTPRYLIKTRGQQVTLSCSPISGHRSVSWYQQTPGQGLQFLFEYFSETQRNKGNFPGRFSGRQFSNSRSEMNVSTLELGDSALYLCASSSRLQALPYEQYFGPGTRLTVT.

As regards this clonotype: This could be a read error, since a much larger clone is one nucleotide away. The rearrangement links TRBV7-3 to TRBJ2-1; D possibly corresponds to TRBD2 (5 bases). CDR3 length: 13 residues. Germline CDR1 SGHTA, CDR2 FQGTGA. V lost 5 bases and J lost 9, with 14 bases in between. The CDR3 sequence is CASSKGSGCEQFF. The CDR3 nucleotides read TGTGCCAGCAGCAAAGGATCGGGGTGTGAGCAGTTCTTC.

There are many counts of this clonotype. The chain has TRBV7-6 and TRBJ1-5; D remains unclear. The CDR3 extends over 13 amino acids. CDR1 is SGHVS and CDR2 is FNYEAQ in the germline V gene. V lost 5 bases and J 4 bases, leaving 9 bases between the germline ends. The CDR3, as DNA: TGTGCCAGCAGCCCGGCCCTTAATCAGCCCCAGCATTTT. This translates into CASSPALNQPQHF.

As concerns this clonotype: A much larger clone lies one base from this, so it may be a read error. V is TRBV11-1 and J is TRBJ1-2; the D is unclear. Germline lookup yields CDR1 SGHAT and CDR2 FQDESV (reference sequence). Trimming left V 4 bases short and J 4 bases short, with 22 bases between. The CDR3 has 17 amino acids. The CDR3 DNA reads as TGTGCCAGCAGCTGCCCACGTAGGGCTGGAAAGACCTATGGCTACACCTTC. Protein product: CASSCPRRAGKTYGYTF.